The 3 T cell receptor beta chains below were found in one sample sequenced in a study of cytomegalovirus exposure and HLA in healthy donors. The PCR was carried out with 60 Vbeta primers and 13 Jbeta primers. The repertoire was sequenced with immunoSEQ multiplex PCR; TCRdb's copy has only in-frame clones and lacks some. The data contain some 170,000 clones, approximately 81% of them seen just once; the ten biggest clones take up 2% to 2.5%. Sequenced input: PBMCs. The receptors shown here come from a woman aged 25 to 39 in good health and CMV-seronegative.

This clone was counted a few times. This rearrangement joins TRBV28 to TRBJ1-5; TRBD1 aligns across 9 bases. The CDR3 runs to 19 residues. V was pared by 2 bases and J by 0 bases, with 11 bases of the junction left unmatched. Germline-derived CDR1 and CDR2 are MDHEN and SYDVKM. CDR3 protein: CASSLRQGGQKNSNQPQHF. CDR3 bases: TGTGCCAGCAGTTTACGACAGGGGGGACAGAAAAATAGCAATCAGCCCCAGCATTTT.

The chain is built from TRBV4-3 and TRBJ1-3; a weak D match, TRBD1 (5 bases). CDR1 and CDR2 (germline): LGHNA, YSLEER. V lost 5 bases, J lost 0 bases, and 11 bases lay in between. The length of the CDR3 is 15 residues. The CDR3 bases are TGCGCCAGCAGCGCCGACAGCAACTCTGGAAACACCATATATTTT. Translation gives CASSADSNSGNTIYF.

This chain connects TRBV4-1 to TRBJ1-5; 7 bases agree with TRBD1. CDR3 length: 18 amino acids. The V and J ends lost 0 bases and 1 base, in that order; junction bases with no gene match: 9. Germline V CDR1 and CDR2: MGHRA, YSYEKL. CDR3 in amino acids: CASSQDLRTGPSNQPQHF. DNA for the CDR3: TGCGCCAGCAGCCAAGATCTCCGGACAGGACCAAGCAATCAGCCCCAGCATTTT.